Listed below are T cell receptor beta chains from one sample, sequenced in a study of metastatic and nonmetastatic thyroid tumors. TCRdb reprocessed the PCR reads using MiXCR. In the table there are some 38,000 clones, roughly a fifth of which are singletons. Sequenced: blood. These receptors were collected from a female donor with papillary thyroid cancer or a benign thyroid nodule (not recorded which). Some clones in this sample may be carry-over from other donors' samples. The CDR3 runs from the conserved cysteine through the conserved F or W. The D gene is left open where the match is weak. Part of the rows lack a size; the others show once, few, many or a class for expanded clones.

j_gene	abundance	v_gene	len	d_gene	CDR3aa	CDR3nt
TRBJ1-4	many	TRBV29-1	17	.	CSVEDPGWSQMGEKLFF	TGCAGCGTTGAAGATCCAGGTTGGTCACAGATGGGTGAAAAACTGTTTTTT
TRBJ2-6	.	TRBV19	16	.	CASTPEEFSGANFLTF	TGTGCCAGTACCCCGGAGGAGTTCTCTGGGGCCAATTTCCTGACTTTC
TRBJ1-3	.	TRBV5-1	13	.	CASSLDFRNTIYF	TGCGCCAGCAGCTTGGATTTTAGAAACACCATATATTTT
TRBJ2-1	.	TRBV27	13	.	CASGTGYINEQFF	TGTGCCAGTGGGACCGGCTATATTAATGAGCAGTTCTTC
TRBJ2-7	many	TRBV29-1	13	TRBD2	CSVGSGPSYEQYF	TGCAGCGTTGGTAGCGGGCCCTCCTACGAGCAGTACTTC
TRBJ2-1	.	TRBV20-1	12	.	CSARVDQVEQFF	TGCAGTGCTAGGGTCGATCAGGTTGAGCAGTTCTTC
TRBJ1-5	once	TRBV2	16	.	CASSVFQDYSNQPQHF	TGTGCCAGCAGTGTGTTCCAAGACTATAGCAATCAGCCCCAGCATTTT
TRBJ1-2	.	TRBV4-2	12	.	CASSHTDNGYTF	TGTGCCAGCAGCCATACAGATAATGGCTACACCTTC
TRBJ2-1	many	TRBV7-3	15	TRBD2	CASSLLAGGFNEQFF	TGTGCCAGCAGCTTACTAGCGGGAGGGTTTAATGAGCAGTTCTTC
TRBJ2-2	many	TRBV19	14	.	CASSIGLGGGELFF	TGTGCCAGTAGTATTGGGCTAGGTGGCGGGGAGCTGTTTTTT
TRBJ1-2	few	TRBV6-5	13	.	CASSYSDINGFTF	TGTGCCAGCAGTTATTCGGACATAAATGGCTTCACCTTC
TRBJ1-3	many	TRBV20-1	13	.	CSAGAVDGNTIYF	TGCAGTGCTGGTGCTGTCGACGGAAACACCATATATTTT
TRBJ2-2	many	TRBV10-1	15	TRBD2	CASSPSLAGGGELFF	TGCGCCAGCAGTCCCAGTCTAGCGGGAGGCGGGGAGCTGTTTTTT
TRBJ2-7	medium-sized	TRBV6-1	13	TRBD2	CASSGLADYEQYF	TGTGCCAGCAGCGGACTAGCTGATTACGAGCAGTACTTC
TRBJ2-3	many	TRBV6-2/TRBV6-3	12	.	CASSATRDTQYF	TGTGCCAGCAGTGCTACTAGGGATACGCAGTATTTT
TRBJ2-7	medium-sized	TRBV2	15	TRBD2	CASSTVAGGSYEQYF	TGTGCCAGCAGTACCGTAGCGGGGGGCTCCTACGAGCAGTACTTC
TRBJ2-7	.	TRBV15	16	.	CATISPEGTGPYEQYF	TGTGCCACCATCTCACCCGAGGGTACAGGGCCATACGAGCAGTACTTC
TRBJ1-1	.	TRBV6-1	14	.	CASSLRECGSEAFF	TGTGCCAGCAGTTTACGGGAGTGTGGCTCTGAAGCTTTCTTT
TRBJ2-7	many	TRBV5-5	14	.	CASSFLGGKDEQYF	TGTGCCAGCAGCTTTTTAGGGGGTAAGGACGAGCAGTACTTC
TRBJ2-7	many	TRBV10-2	14	TRBD2	CASIQAGHSYEQYF	TGCGCCAGCATCCAAGCGGGGCACTCCTACGAGCAGTACTTC
TRBJ1-6	.	TRBV5-1	14	.	CASSLWGAGSPLHF	TGCGCCAGCAGCTTGTGGGGGGCTGGATCACCCCTCCACTTT
TRBJ1-5	many	TRBV28	13	.	CASKQGDNQPQHF	TGTGCCAGTAAACAGGGAGACAATCAGCCCCAGCATTTT
TRBJ1-6	few	TRBV6-1	13	.	CVSRQWNISPLHF	TGTGTCAGCAGACAGTGGAACATTTCACCCCTCCACTTT
TRBJ2-2	.	TRBV5-1	16	TRBD2	CANSLDPAGISGELFF	TGCGCCAACAGCTTGGATCCAGCGGGAATCTCTGGGGAGCTGTTTTTT
TRBJ2-7	many	TRBV11-3	15	TRBD2	CASSLAGGSSYEQYF	TGTGCCAGCAGCTTAGCGGGAGGGAGCTCCTACGAGCAGTACTTC
TRBJ1-2	few	TRBV6-2/TRBV6-3	16	.	CASSYLVLQWDYGYTF	TGTGCCAGCAGTTACCTCGTCCTCCAGTGGGACTATGGCTACACCTTC
TRBJ2-1	.	TRBV5-1	13	.	CASSWGLFNYQFF	TGCGCCAGCAGCTGGGGCTTGTTTAATTATCAGTTCTTC
TRBJ2-7	few	TRBV19	14	.	CAGSGTTSSYEQYF	TGTGCCGGTTCCGGTACAACGAGCTCCTACGAGCAGTACTTC
TRBJ1-6	.	TRBV11-1	15	TRBD1	CASSWTGQGDSPLHF	TGTGCCAGCAGCTGGACGGGACAGGGGGATTCACCCCTCCACTTT
TRBJ1-1	many	TRBV7-8	16	TRBD1	CASSLQETGVSTEAFF	TGTGCCAGCAGCTTACAGGAAACAGGGGTAAGTACTGAAGCTTTCTTT
TRBJ2-6	many	TRBV2	14	.	CASKQTSGANVLTF	TGTGCCAGCAAACAGACCTCTGGGGCCAACGTCCTGACTTTC
TRBJ1-3	many	TRBV28	18	.	CASTNPTPGGAQGNTIYF	TGTGCCAGCACCAACCCCACACCAGGCGGGGCGCAGGGAAACACCATATATTTT
TRBJ2-5	many	TRBV10-3	13	.	CAISGDTQETQYF	TGTGCCATCAGTGGGGACACCCAAGAGACCCAGTACTTC
TRBJ2-3	many	TRBV29-1	13	.	CSVDFLRTDTQYF	TGCAGCGTTGATTTTCTCCGCACAGATACGCAGTATTTT
TRBJ1-1	many	TRBV6-2/TRBV6-3	16	TRBD1	CASSYPSDRVNTEAFF	TGTGCCAGCAGTTACCCCTCAGACAGGGTAAACACTGAAGCTTTCTTT
TRBJ1-2	.	TRBV6-2/TRBV6-3	15	.	CASRSDMPSNYGYTF	TGTGCCAGCAGATCCGACATGCCATCTAACTATGGCTACACCTTC
TRBJ2-5	many	TRBV28	15	TRBD1	CASRLQGAPKETQYF	TGTGCCAGCAGACTACAGGGGGCTCCGAAAGAGACCCAGTACTTC